The 21 T cell receptor beta chains in this list originate from one sample, sequenced in a study of blood T cell repertoires in COVID-19 (dated by TCRdb to 2018 to 2020). Library generation was performed with the immunoSEQ multiplex PCR assay. Sourced from immuneACCESS, this table was stored by TCRdb with only in-frame sequences that have V and J called. A share of the clones is absent; for the studies checked, an unresolved V gene accounts for under half, and the remainder has no known explanation. The sample contains 350,000 to 450,000 clones, under 90% of them found a single time. The top ten clones comprise about 1.8% of the sample. Specimen: PBMCs or T cells enriched from blood (not recorded which). Receptors were obtained from a woman aged 25 to 39 who had recovered from COVID-19.

This clone was seen more than once but under ten times. The chain couples TRBV5-8 to TRBJ2-7; 8 bases agree with TRBD2. J was trimmed by 6 bases and V by 2 bases; bases with no gene match: 4. The CDR3 consists of 13 residues. Looked up from germline, CDR1 is SGHTS and CDR2 is YDEGEE. In nucleotides, the CDR3 is TGTGCCAGCAGCTTAAAAAGCGGGAGCGAGCAGTACTTC. It codes for CASSLKSGSEQYF.

The chain employs TRBV6-5 and TRBJ1-2; no firm D call. The CDR3 is 13 amino acids. V lost 7 bases and J 5 bases, leaving 14 bases between the germline ends. Germline assignment: CDR1 MNHEY and CDR2 SVGAGI. CDR3 amino acids: CASMSVTYYGYTF. CDR3 DNA: TGTGCCAGCATGAGTGTAACGTATTATGGCTACACCTTC.

This clone was recorded only once. The V and J genes are TRBV7-2 and TRBJ1-3, with 9 positions matching TRBD1. CDR3 length equals 19 residues. CDR1 SGHTA and CDR2 FQGNSA come from the germline V gene. Trimming at V came to 4 bases and at J to 3 bases, leaving 16 bases not matched to a gene. The CDR3 coding sequence is TGTGCCAGCAGCTGGGGTCCCGGGACAGGGTCGGGGTATGGAAACACCATATATTTT. Its protein is CASSWGPGTGSGYGNTIYF.

The V and J genes are TRBV6-5 and TRBJ1-1, with D hard to call. The germline gives CDR1 MNHEY, CDR2 SVGAGI. The CDR3 consists of 11 residues. With 6 bases removed from V and 4 bases from J, the gap between germline ends came to 6 bases. CDR3 nucleotide sequence: TGTGCCAGCAGCTCCCCCACTGAAGCTTTCTTT. The encoded protein is CASSSPTEAFF.

V is TRBV4-1 and J is TRBJ2-7; TRBD1 matches 12 bases. The ends lost 8 bases at V and 3 bases at J; junction bases unmatched: 14. Germline V gene lookup returns CDR1 MGHRA and CDR2 YSYEKL. This CDR3 is built from 17 residues. CDR3 amino acids: CASEHRDRGLHDYEQYF. The DNA of the CDR3 is TGCGCCAGCGAACACCGGGACAGGGGGCTCCACGACTACGAGCAGTACTTC.

This chain links TRBV9 with TRBJ2-1, with 9 bases that match TRBD1. The CDR3 contains 16 residues. V was clipped by 0 bases and J by 10 bases; unmatched bases: 11. Germline V lookup: CDR1 SGDLS, CDR2 YYNGEE. In DNA, the CDR3 is TGTGCCAGCAGCGTAGGCCGTGGGACAGGGTCGGAAGAGCAGTTCTTC. Translation: CASSVGRGTGSEEQFF. The full variable domain, with the rest looked up from reference TRBV9 and TRBJ2-1, is DSGVTQTPKHLITATGQRVTLRCSPRSGDLSVYWYQQSLDQGLQFLIQYYNGEERAKGNILERFSAQQFPDLHSELNLSSLELGDSALYFCASSVGRGTGSEEQFFGPGTRLTVL.

This chain connects TRBV7-2 to TRBJ2-7; TRBD1 matches at 8 bases. V was pared by 1 base and J by 9 bases, with 11 bases of the junction left unmatched. Germline-derived CDR1 and CDR2 are SGHTA and FQGNSA. The CDR3 sequence is 15 residues long. The CDR3 DNA is TGTGCCAGCAGCTTAGAGTCGCGACAGGGGAGTTGGCAGTACTTC. This encodes CASSLESRQGSWQYF.

The J gene is TRBJ2-1, the V gene TRBV3-1 (or the pseudogene TRBV3-2), with D possibly being TRBD2 (5 bases). This CDR3 contains 11 residues. Germline CDR1 and CDR2: LGHDT and YNNKEL (reference sequence). V was trimmed by 4 bases and J by 10 bases, leaving 8 bases between them. As DNA, the CDR3 is TGTGCCAGCAGCCGAGGACTGGAGCAGTTCTTC. Translating gives CASSRGLEQFF.

This clone was seen only a few times. V and J are TRBV25-1 and TRBJ2-1; TRBD2 might be the D (5 bases). Trimming pared 6 bases from V and 9 bases from J, leaving 15 bases between. This CDR3 comprises 13 residues. Germline assignment: CDR1 MGHDK and CDR2 SYGVNS. CDR3 loop: CASSMGSSSEQFF. In DNA form, the CDR3 reads TGTGCCAGCAGCATGGGGAGTAGTAGTGAGCAGTTCTTC.

This clone was found once. The gene calls are TRBV28 and TRBJ1-3, with 9 bases that match TRBD1. Per germline, CDR1 MDHEN and CDR2 SYDVKM. Trimming at V came to 6 bases and at J to 1 base, leaving 7 bases not matched to a gene. This CDR3 region has 16 residues. The CDR3, as DNA: TGTGCCAGCAGCCCCACAGGGGGCTTATCTGGAAACACCATATATTTT. This translates into CASSPTGGLSGNTIYF.

The chain has TRBV5-4 and TRBJ1-2; D possibly corresponds to TRBD1 (5 bases). From germline, CDR1 is SGHNT and CDR2 YYREEE (reference sequence). The V end was cut by 4 bases, the J end by 1 base, with 23 bases between. The CDR3 is made up of 18 amino acids. CDR3 in DNA: TGTGCCAGCAGCGCCACCCTGGGGGGAGGACCCGATAACTATGGCTACACCTTC. As protein: CASSATLGGGPDNYGYTF. Full variable domain (missing parts from reference TRBV5-4 and TRBJ1-2): ETGVTQSPTHLIKTRGQQVTLRCSSQSGHNTVSWYQQALGQGPQFIFQYYREEENGRGNFPPRFSGLQFPNYSSELNVNALELDDSALYLCASSATLGGGPDNYGYTFGSGTRLTVV.

This sequence joins TRBV6-4 and TRBJ1-4; TRBD1 is a possible D gene (6 bases). With 0 bases removed from V and 3 bases from J, the gap between germline ends came to 8 bases. The CDR3 consists of 15 residues. Germline V gene sequence: CDR1 MRHNA, CDR2 SNTAGT. The CDR3 loop is CASSDSGGPNEKLFF. Here the CDR3 DNA reads TGTGCCAGCAGTGACTCGGGGGGGCCTAATGAAAAACTGTTTTTT.

The gene calls are TRBV9 and TRBJ2-7, with 7 bases identical to TRBD1. Germline assignment: CDR1 SGDLS and CDR2 YYNGEE. Germline trimming cut 4 bases from V and 0 bases from J; bases unmatched to any gene: 7. This CDR3 region has 15 residues. CDR3 in amino acids: CASSPEDRSSYEQYF. The CDR3 nucleotides read TGTGCCAGCAGCCCAGAGGACAGGAGCTCCTACGAGCAGTACTTC. Filled out from reference TRBV9 and TRBJ2-7, the complete variable domain reads DSGVTQTPKHLITATGQRVTLRCSPRSGDLSVYWYQQSLDQGLQFLIQYYNGEERAKGNILERFSAQQFPDLHSELNLSSLELGDSALYFCASSPEDRSSYEQYFGPGTRLTVT.

This clone was observed a few times. The genes are TRBV19 and TRBJ1-2, with D perhaps matching TRBD1 (6 bases). The V and J ends lost 7 bases and 2 bases respectively, with 11 bases between them. The CDR3 extends over 13 amino acids. The germline CDR1 and CDR2 sequences are LNHDA and SQIVND (reference sequence). The CDR3 region has the DNA TGTGCCAGTAAAAGGACAGCCAACTATGGCTACACCTTC. This gives the protein CASKRTANYGYTF.

A single count supports this clone. This chain joins TRBV12-3 or TRBV12-4 and TRBJ1-1, with D perhaps TRBD1 (5 bases). V was cut by 4 bases and J by 9 bases, with 12 bases left in between. The CDR3 length is 12 residues. The CDR3 DNA is TGTGCCAGCAGTTCGGACAATCTAAAAGCTTTCTTT. Its translation is CASSSDNLKAFF.

This chain uses TRBV7-9 with TRBJ1-5; 7 bases line up with TRBD1. Trimming at V came to 1 base and at J to 4 bases, leaving 10 bases not matched to a gene. The CDR3 totals 17 residues. Germline V gives CDR1 SEHNR, CDR2 FQNEAQ (reference sequence). CDR3 sequence: CASSLGTGASGNQPQHF. CDR3 nucleotides: TGTGCCAGCAGCTTAGGTACAGGGGCCTCGGGAAATCAGCCCCAGCATTTT.

This rearrangement joins TRBV5-1 to TRBJ1-3, with 7 bases lining up with TRBD1. Germline V gene sequence: CDR1 SGHRS, CDR2 YFSETQ. V was clipped by 4 bases and J by 11 bases; unmatched bases: 18. The CDR3 has 16 residues. CDR3 region: CASSVTSGTERVPIYF. The CDR3 DNA follows: TGCGCCAGCAGCGTGACCTCCGGGACAGAGCGAGTCCCCATATATTTT.

This chain uses TRBV28 with TRBJ1-4, with a tentative D call TRBD1 (5 bases). The germline CDR1 and CDR2 sequences are MDHEN and SYDVKM. V was shortened by 5 bases and J by 7 bases, with 17 bases between the two germline ends. CDR3 size: 15 residues. The CDR3 here is CASSLQGNRVEKLFF. The CDR3, as DNA: TGTGCCAGCAGTCTGCAGGGTAATAGGGTTGAAAAACTGTTTTTT. Together with reference TRBV28 and TRBJ1-4, the CDR3 gives the full variable domain: DVKVTQSSRYLVKRTGEKVFLECVQDMDHENMFWYRQDPGLGLRLIYFSYDVKMKEKGDIPEGYSVSREKKERFSLILESASTNQTSMYLCASSLQGNRVEKLFFGSGTQLSVL.

The chain links TRBV4-1 to TRBJ1-6; D gene unclear. The CDR3 is 16 residues long. Trimming pared 1 base from V and 7 bases from J, leaving 14 bases between. Germline lookup yields CDR1 MGHRA and CDR2 YSYEKL. CDR3 nucleotides: TGCGCCAGCAGCCAAGTTGCACCACTTACGAATTCACCCCTCCACTTT. Its protein is CASSQVAPLTNSPLHF.

This clone was detected a few times. The J gene is TRBJ1-6, the V gene TRBV5-1; D gene ambiguous. The CDR3 is 18 amino acids. Per germline, CDR1 SGHRS and CDR2 YFSETQ. Trimming cost V 3 bases and J 8 bases, with 24 bases left between them. The CDR3 is CASSSIPIGGEPHSPLHF. The CDR3 coding sequence is TGCGCCAGCAGCTCTATCCCCATTGGAGGAGAGCCCCATTCACCCCTCCACTTT.

The DNA for the CDR3 is TGTGCCAGCAGCTTTCGACACCTCGCCGACAATGAGCAGTTCTTC. Its translation is CASSFRHLADNEQFF. V gene TRBV13 combines with J gene TRBJ2-1; D uncertain. This CDR3 contains 15 residues. Germline V lookup: CDR1 PRHDT, CDR2 FYEKMQ (reference sequence). With 3 bases removed from V and 5 bases from J, the gap between germline ends came to 14 bases. Full variable domain (rest looked up from reference TRBV13 and TRBJ2-1): AAGVIQSPRHLIKEKRETATLKCYPIPRHDTVYWYQQGPGQDPQFLISFYEKMQSDKGSIPDRFSAQQFSDYHSELNMSSLELGDSALYFCASSFRHLADNEQFFGPGTRLTVL.